These 24 T cell receptor beta chains originate from one sample sequenced in a study of response to subunit inactivated influenza vaccine (dated by TCRdb to the late 2010s). The library was prepared using RT-PCR. The sequencing machine was an Illumina HiSeq 2500. TCRdb redid the processing of the public reads, applying fastp at Q25 and MiXCR, and retained in-frame beta chains. Identical CDR3 proteins give one entry, which carries the most common genes and DNA. The sample table holds 500,000 to 750,000 distinct CDR3 sequences, of which 12% to 15% were seen once. Around 10% of the sample belongs to the ten largest clones. Material: PBMCs from blood, obtained roughly 12 days after vaccination. All receptors derive from a man aged 45-65 years who received an inactivated influenza vaccine. Donor details come from another sample of the same person, matched by shared clones.

On this clonotype: Germline is not matched at one junction end, which may reflect a read error. The rearrangement uses TRBV7-2 and TRBJ2-6; D is possibly TRBD1 (6 bases). The CDR3 has 15 residues. Germline V CDR1 and CDR2: SGHTA, FQGNSA. The DNA of the CDR3 is TGTGCCACACGGACAGCGCAAGTCGGGGCCAACGTCCTGATTTTC. This translates into CATRTAQVGANVLIF.

This sequence joins TRBV11-3 and TRBJ2-1; unclear D gene. Trimming took 6 bases from V and 11 from J, leaving 14 bases between them. CDR1 and CDR2 (germline): SGHNT, YENEEA. CDR3 size: 12 residues. The CDR3 loop reads CASSLGPTQQFF. The CDR3 DNA follows: TGTGCCAGCAGTCTCGGGCCCACTCAGCAGTTCTTC.

This clonotype came up a few times. This CDR3 is CASKARTNYGYTF. In nucleotides, the CDR3 is TGTGCCAGCAAGGCCAGGACTAACTATGGCTACACCTTC. The V and J genes are TRBV6-1 and TRBJ1-2, with no clear D. CDR3 size: 13 residues. V lost 7 bases, J lost 0 bases, and 9 bases lay in between. CDR1 is MNHNS, CDR2 SASEGT, per germline.

This clonotype was seen repeatedly, ten times or more. J is TRBJ2-1 and V is TRBV7-2, with no clear D. Germline V gives CDR1 SGHTA, CDR2 FQGNSA. The CDR3 contains 13 residues. The germline V and J ends were trimmed by 4 bases and 3 bases, with 7 bases remaining between them. The CDR3 here is CASSWNSYNEQFF. The CDR3 bases are TGTGCCAGCAGCTGGAACAGCTACAATGAGCAGTTCTTC.

This clonotype showed up many times. CDR3 DNA: TGTGCCAGCAGTTTCCAGGGTGGGGACACTGAAGCTTTCTTT. Protein sequence: CASSFQGGDTEAFF. V is TRBV12-3 or TRBV12-4 and J is TRBJ1-1, with D possibly being TRBD1 (5 bases). Between the trimmed V and J ends, which lost 3 bases and 3 bases, there was a span of 11 bases. The CDR3 is made up of 14 amino acids.

The J gene is TRBJ1-3, the V gene TRBV4-3; 7 nucleotides agree with TRBD1. The CDR3 is made up of 17 amino acids. V was pared by 2 bases and J by 1 base, with 8 bases of the junction left unmatched. In germline, CDR1 is LGHNA, CDR2 YSLEER. This chain's CDR3 is CASSQTVGTVSGNTIYF. In DNA, the CDR3 is TGCGCCAGCAGCCAAACAGTAGGGACAGTATCTGGAAACACCATATATTTT.

This chain joins TRBV3-1 and TRBJ2-1, with no clear D. CDR3 length: 16 amino acids. V was trimmed by 3 bases and J by 0 bases, leaving 12 bases between them. Germline values: CDR1 LGHDT, CDR2 YNNKEL (reference sequence). CDR3 sequence: CASSQSATASYNEQFF. CDR3 coding DNA: TGTGCCAGCAGCCAGTCCGCGACTGCCTCCTACAATGAGCAGTTCTTC.

This clonotype was counted only a few times. The V call is TRBV18, the J call TRBJ2-2, with 7 bases matching TRBD2. Germline loops: CDR1 KGHSH, CDR2 LQKENI. The CDR3 runs 15 residues. The V and J ends lost 6 bases and 4 bases, in that order; junction bases with no gene match: 8. The CDR3 region is CASSPAGPGTGELFF. CDR3 sequence (DNA): TGTGCCAGCTCGCCAGCGGGGCCGGGCACCGGGGAGCTGTTTTTT. Drawing the rest from reference TRBV18 and TRBJ2-2, the complete variable domain is NAGVMQNPRHLVRRRGQEARLRCSPMKGHSHVYWYRQLPEEGLKFMVYLQKENIIDESGMPKERFSAEFPKEGPSILRIQQVVRGDSAAYFCASSPAGPGTGELFFGEGSRLTVL.

This clonotype was counted only a few times. The genes are TRBV7-9 and TRBJ2-2; D not certain. The CDR3 extends over 11 amino acids. Trimming stripped 5 bases from V and 10 bases from J, with 8 bases between. Germline lookup yields CDR1 SEHNR and CDR2 FQNEAQ (reference sequence). CDR3 loop: CASSPRKELFF. CDR3 nucleotides: TGTGCCAGCAGCCCCAGGAAGGAGCTGTTTTTT.

This clonotype occurred many times. This chain connects TRBV7-9 to TRBJ2-7; D remains unclear. Germline V gene lookup returns CDR1 SEHNR and CDR2 FQNEAQ (reference sequence). V dropped 5 bases and J dropped 7 bases, with 9 bases sitting between them. This CDR3 is 11 amino acids long. In DNA form, the CDR3 reads TGTGCCAGCAGCCCGGGTGGGGAGCAGTACTTC. Its protein product is CASSPGGEQYF. Looking up the rest from reference TRBV7-9 and TRBJ2-7 gives the full variable domain: DTGVSQNPRHKITKRGQNVTFRCDPISEHNRLYWYRQTLGQGPEFLTYFQNEAQLEKSRLLSDRFSAERPKGSFSTLEIQRTEQGDSAMYLCASSPGGEQYFGPGTRLTVT.

The J gene is TRBJ2-3, the V gene TRBV4-1, with 12 bases lining up with TRBD2. This CDR3 is built from 19 residues. Losses at the gene ends were 5 bases for V and 3 bases for J; bases not matched to a gene: 15. In germline, CDR1 is MGHRA, CDR2 YSYEKL. CDR3 nucleotide sequence: TGCGCCAGCAGCAAACAGGGGTGGACTAGCGGGACTGAGACAGATACGCAGTATTTT. Translation gives CASSKQGWTSGTETDTQYF.

The chain carries TRBV30 and TRBJ1-5, with 7 bases aligning to TRBD1. Germline assignment: CDR1 GTSNPN and CDR2 SVGIG (reference sequence). The CDR3 is made up of 13 amino acids. V dropped 2 bases and J dropped 4; count of bases not matched to a gene: 2. The CDR3 nucleotides read TGTGCCTGGAGTACCAGGGGGAATCAGCCCCAGCATTTT. Its translation is CAWSTRGNQPQHF.

The V gene is TRBV5-1, the J gene TRBJ1-4, with D unresolved. The CDR3 has 14 amino acids. Trimming removed 3 bases at V and 8 bases at J, with 14 bases between. CDR1 and CDR2 (germline): SGHRS, YFSETQ. In nucleotides, the CDR3 is TGCGCCAGCAGCTCCCCAGATTTAGGGGAAAAACTGTTTTTT. Translating it yields CASSSPDLGEKLFF.

At least ten counts were recorded for this clonotype. The rearrangement uses TRBV12-3 or TRBV12-4 and TRBJ1-1; unclear D gene. Trimming removed 3 bases from V and 7 bases from J, with 6 bases in between. The CDR3 loop spans 11 amino acids. This chain's CDR3 is CASSLWGEAFF. In DNA form, the CDR3 reads TGTGCCAGCAGTTTGTGGGGTGAAGCTTTCTTT.

V gene TRBV20-1 combines with J gene TRBJ1-1; D not certain. The germline V and J ends were trimmed by 5 bases and 0 bases, with 13 bases remaining between them. The CDR3 runs 14 residues. Germline CDR1 is DFQATT and CDR2 is SNEGSKA (reference sequence). CDR3 protein: CSALLGGMNTEAFF. For the CDR3, the DNA is TGCAGTGCTCTCCTTGGTGGTATGAACACTGAAGCTTTCTTT.

This clonotype has at least ten counts. The chain is built from TRBV5-1 and TRBJ1-3; no definite D call. The CDR3 sequence is 13 residues long. Germline assignment: CDR1 SGHRS and CDR2 YFSETQ. Trimming pared 5 bases from V and 0 bases from J, leaving 6 bases between. The CDR3: CASRGNSGNTIYF. CDR3 DNA sequence: TGCGCCAGCAGGGGAAACTCTGGAAACACCATATATTTT.

This clonotype was seen only a few times. The J gene is TRBJ2-5, the V gene TRBV5-5; TRBD2 matches 8 bases. This CDR3 has 17 residues. Germline lookup yields CDR1 SGHKS and CDR2 YYEKEE (reference sequence). The ends lost 0 bases at V and 3 bases at J; junction bases unmatched: 10. CDR3 DNA sequence: TGTGCCAGCAGCTTGGAGGGATTAGCGGGAAGAAAAGAGACCCAGTACTTC. It is translated as CASSLEGLAGRKETQYF.

In this sample, this clonotype turned up a few times. The V and J genes are TRBV4-3 and TRBJ2-1, with TRBD2 identical over 7 bases. The CDR3 spans 17 residues. With 0 bases clipped from V and 8 bases from J, the junction kept 13 bases outside the gene matches. Germline values: CDR1 LGHNA, CDR2 YSLEER. The CDR3 is CASSQDVRSGISDEQFF. CDR3 DNA sequence: TGCGCCAGCAGCCAAGATGTGCGGAGCGGGATAAGCGATGAGCAGTTCTTC.

The chain carries TRBV12-3 or TRBV12-4 and TRBJ1-5; no reliable D call. Trimming left V 7 bases short and J 10 bases short, with 11 bases between. The CDR3 totals 11 residues. Here the CDR3 reads CASTRLGPQHF. The CDR3 coding sequence is TGTGCCAGCACCCGACTAGGTCCCCAGCATTTT.

This clonotype showed up many times. This chain joins TRBV18 and TRBJ2-2; no reliable D call. The CDR3 covers 12 residues. Deletions cut 8 bases from V and 4 bases from J, with 8 bases between. Germline-derived CDR1 and CDR2 are KGHSH and LQKENI. Here the CDR3 reads CASSPPTGELFF. The DNA of the CDR3 is TGTGCCAGCAGCCCCCCCACCGGGGAGCTGTTTTTT.

This clonotype came up a few times. This chain links TRBV9 with TRBJ1-1, with a weak D call TRBD1 (5 bases). Germline CDR1 and CDR2: SGDLS and YYNGEE. Trimming stripped 3 bases from V and 6 bases from J, with 9 bases between. This CDR3 is 12 amino acids long. DNA of the CDR3: TGTGCCAGCAGCGGGCAGGGTCCTGAAGCTTTCTTT. As protein: CASSGQGPEAFF.

The J gene is TRBJ2-7, the V gene TRBV10-1; 8 bases align to TRBD1. V lost 2 bases and J lost 0; bases outside the gene matches: 3. Per germline, CDR1 WNHNN and CDR2 SYGVQD (reference sequence). The CDR3 spans 15 residues. CDR3 nucleotides: TGCGCCAGCAGTGAGCGGACAGGGTTCTCCTACGAGCAGTACTTC. Residues: CASSERTGFSYEQYF.

A few counts support this clonotype. The chain uses TRBV11-2 and TRBJ2-1; TRBD2 agrees at 14 bases. There are 19 residues in the CDR3. Germline CDR1 is SGHAT and CDR2 is FQNNGV. Germline trimming cut 4 bases from V and 3 bases from J; bases unmatched to any gene: 11. As DNA, the CDR3 is TGTGCCAGCAGCTCCCCACCCGGACTAGCGGGAGGTAACTACAATGAGCAGTTCTTC. Protein sequence: CASSSPPGLAGGNYNEQFF.

This clonotype was seen a few times. The rearrangement uses TRBV4-3 and TRBJ1-6; 7 nucleotides line up with TRBD1. This CDR3 region has 18 residues. The trim removed 5 bases at V and 0 bases at J, leaving 10 bases unmatched. Germline V CDR1 and CDR2: LGHNA, YSLEER. CDR3 nucleotides: TGCGCCAGCAGCTATCGCGGAGACAGGGACTCCTATAATTCACCCCTCCACTTT. This codes for CASSYRGDRDSYNSPLHF.